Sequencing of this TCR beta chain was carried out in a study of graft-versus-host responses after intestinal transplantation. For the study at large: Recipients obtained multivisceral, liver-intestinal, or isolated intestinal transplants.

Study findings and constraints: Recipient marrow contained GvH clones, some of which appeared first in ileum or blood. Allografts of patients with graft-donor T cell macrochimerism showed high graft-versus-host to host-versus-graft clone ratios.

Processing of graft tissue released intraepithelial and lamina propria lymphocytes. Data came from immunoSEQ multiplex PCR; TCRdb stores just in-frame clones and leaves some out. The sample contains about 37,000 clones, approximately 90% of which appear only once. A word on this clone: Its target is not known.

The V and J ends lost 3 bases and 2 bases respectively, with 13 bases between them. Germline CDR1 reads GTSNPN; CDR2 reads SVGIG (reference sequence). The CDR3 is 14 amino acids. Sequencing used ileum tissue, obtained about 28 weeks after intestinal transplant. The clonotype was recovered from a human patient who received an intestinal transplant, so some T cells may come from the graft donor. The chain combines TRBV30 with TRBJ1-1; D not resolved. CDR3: CAWRFGTENTEAFF. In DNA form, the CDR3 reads TGTGCCTGGAGATTTGGCACTGAAAACACTGAAGCTTTCTTT.